This T cell receptor (beta chain) was found in a study of response to subunit inactivated influenza vaccine. This clonotype was seen only a few times. Antigen unknown. V was clipped by 6 bases and J by 9 bases, with 17 bases between them. Germline CDR1 reads DFQATT; CDR2 reads SNEGSKA (reference sequence). There are 12 residues in the CDR3. Whole-study results and caveats: Only a handful of new T cells, the authors suggested, are recruited with each seasonal influenza vaccination.

Using its own MiXCR run on the RT-PCR reads, TCRdb lists one record per CDR3 protein. The sample lists 450,000 to 700,000 distinct CDR3 sequences; approximately 15% were seen once. This sequence joins TRBV20-1 and TRBJ1-2; possible D gene TRBD1, 6 bases. The sequencing here drew on PBMCs from blood, taken about 11 days after vaccination. This clonotype was obtained from a man aged 45-65 years who received an inactivated influenza vaccine. The CDR3 loop is CSAKTGLTRYTF. DNA for the CDR3: TGCAGTGCCAAAACAGGGTTGACGCGCTACACCTTC.